The 20 T cell receptor beta chains below come from one sample, sequenced in a study of cytomegalovirus exposure and HLA in healthy donors (dated by TCRdb to 2015 to 2018). Libraries were built with the immunoSEQ multiplex PCR assay. TCRdb mirrors the immuneACCESS table, restricted to in-frame sequences. Some clones are absent from its copies; in checked studies, under half trace to an unresolved V gene, and the reason for the others is unknown. The sample table lists more than 90,000 clones, about nine tenths of them with a count of one. Of the sample, about 4.5% falls within the top ten clones. The sequencing sample was made of PBMCs. These receptors all come from a man younger than 30 in good health and CMV-seropositive.

The chain joins TRBV19 to TRBJ2-1; TRBD2 aligns across 8 bases. With V trimmed by 8 bases and J by 5 bases, 14 bases remained unmatched. The CDR3 extends over 16 amino acids. Germline lookup yields CDR1 LNHDA and CDR2 SQIVND (reference sequence). The CDR3 loop reads CASLAGPGGANNEQFF. The CDR3 DNA is TGTGCCAGTCTAGCGGGCCCCGGGGGGGCGAACAATGAGCAGTTCTTC.

The rearrangement links TRBV21-1 to TRBJ2-5; TRBD1 is the table's D call, not checked against the DNA. TRBV21-1 is flagged as a pseudogene. This CDR3 is 15 amino acids long. The CDR3 DNA reads as TGTGCCAGCAGCAGGGTCAGGGGGAGTGCGGAGACCCAGTACTTC. As protein: CASSRVRGSAETQYF.

This rearrangement joins TRBV29-1 to TRBJ2-1, with TRBD2 matching 8 bases. Unmatched junction bases numbered 6, after V lost 4 bases and J lost 4 bases. CDR3 size: 14 residues. Germline V lookup: CDR1 SQVTM, CDR2 ANQGSEA. The CDR3 sequence is CSVVGGGTYNEQFF. CDR3 bases: TGCAGCGTTGTGGGCGGGGGGACTTACAATGAGCAGTTCTTC.

The chain couples TRBV7-2 to TRBJ2-7; TRBD1 matches at 9 bases. This CDR3 region has 18 residues. Germline CDR1 and CDR2: SGHTA and FQGNSA. The V and J ends lost 3 bases and 3 bases, in that order; junction bases with no gene match: 15. This chain's CDR3 is CASSFMGTGSRESYEQYF. The CDR3 coding sequence is TGTGCCAGCAGCTTCATGGGGACAGGGAGTCGGGAAAGCTACGAGCAGTACTTC. The full variable domain, in which reference TRBV7-2 and TRBJ2-7 provide the parts outside the CDR3, is GAGVSQSPSNKVTEKGKDVELRCDPISGHTALYWYRQSLGQGLEFLIYFQGNSAPDKSGLPSDRFSAERTGGSVSTLTIQRTQQEDSAVYLCASSFMGTGSRESYEQYFGPGTRLTVT.

This chain links TRBV25-1 with TRBJ2-7, with D tentatively TRBD2 (5 bases). CDR1 is MGHDK, CDR2 SYGVNS, per germline. Trimming took off 4 bases at V and 2 bases at J, with 6 bases between the two ends. The CDR3 runs 12 residues. CDR3 sequence reads: CASSVTTYEQYF. The CDR3 nucleotides are TGTGCCAGCAGTGTGACTACCTACGAGCAGTACTTC.

V is TRBV4-1 and J is TRBJ2-1; 8 bases are a match to TRBD2. CDR3 length equals 14 residues. V gave up 4 bases and J gave up 6 bases; unmatched junction bases: 5. Germline CDR1 and CDR2: MGHRA and YSYEKL. DNA of the CDR3: TGCGCCAGCAGCCCCCGGGGGGGATCCAATGAGCAGTTCTTC. Encoded protein: CASSPRGGSNEQFF.

The rearrangement links TRBV18 to TRBJ2-1, with TRBD2 matching 7 bases. CDR3 length: 13 amino acids. Germline-derived CDR1 and CDR2 are KGHSH and LQKENI. Unmatched junction bases numbered 1, after V lost 4 bases and J lost 4 bases. In nucleotides, the CDR3 is TGTGCCAGCTCACAGGGAGGGTACAATGAGCAGTTCTTC. This encodes CASSQGGYNEQFF.

This chain connects TRBV13 to TRBJ1-4; 7 nucleotides match TRBD1. This CDR3 contains 15 residues. Germline assignment: CDR1 PRHDT and CDR2 FYEKMQ (reference sequence). Unmatched junction bases numbered 6, after V lost 4 bases and J lost 4 bases. The CDR3 nucleotides are TGTGCCAGCAGCTCGAGACAGGGTTATAATGAAAAACTGTTTTTT. This translates into CASSSRQGYNEKLFF.

This clone was detected a few times. The rearrangement uses TRBV4-2 and TRBJ1-1; the D gene is possibly TRBD1 (5 bases). The CDR3 is 13 residues long. V lost 1 base and J 7 bases, leaving 10 bases between the germline ends. Germline lookup yields CDR1 LGHNA and CDR2 YNFKEQ. This CDR3 reads CASSQAEGVEAFF. In DNA, the CDR3 is TGTGCCAGCAGCCAAGCTGAAGGGGTTGAAGCTTTCTTT.

The rearrangement uses TRBV11-2 and TRBJ2-7; 8 positions match TRBD1. The V segment lost 7 bases and the J segment 2 bases; nucleotides outside the gene matches: 10. Germline values: CDR1 SGHAT, CDR2 FQNNGV. The CDR3 runs to 15 residues. The CDR3 sequence is CASTKWGRGPYEQYF. The CDR3 DNA reads as TGTGCCAGCACCAAGTGGGGCAGGGGGCCCTACGAGCAGTACTTC.

This chain joins TRBV27 and TRBJ2-3; 10 bases match TRBD2. The CDR3 spans 15 residues. The J segment lost 3 bases and the V segment lost 4 bases, leaving 4 bases of the junction unmatched. Germline CDR1 reads MNHEY; CDR2 reads SMNVEV (reference sequence). The DNA of the CDR3 is TGTGCCAGCAGTTGGAGCGGGGGGGCTACAGATACGCAGTATTTT. Translated, it gives CASSWSGGATDTQYF.

V is TRBV19 and J is TRBJ2-4; D gene ambiguous. V dropped 4 bases and J dropped 9 bases, with 10 bases sitting between them. The germline gives CDR1 LNHDA, CDR2 SQIVND (reference sequence). The CDR3 runs to 12 residues. The CDR3 nucleotides read TGTGCCAGTAGTACGTCGGAGAGCATTCAGTACTTC. Translated, it gives CASSTSESIQYF.

This clone is a singleton in its sample. The genes are TRBV7-2 and TRBJ1-5; D might be TRBD1 (6 bases). Germline-derived CDR1 and CDR2 are SGHTA and FQGNSA. V was clipped by 2 bases and J by 8 bases, with 19 bases between them. The CDR3 is 16 residues long. Here the CDR3 DNA reads TGTGCCAGCAGCTTATTATCCGCGGGGGGCGTGGAGCCCCAGCATTTT. Translation: CASSLLSAGGVEPQHF.

The rearrangement joins TRBV19 to TRBJ1-6; D gene ambiguous. The CDR3 is made up of 15 amino acids. The V gene's germline CDR1 is LNHDA and CDR2 SQIVND (reference sequence). V was trimmed by 6 bases and J by 4 bases, leaving 13 bases between them. Written as DNA, the CDR3 is TGTGCCAGTAGACTAGCAGAGAGATATAATTCACCCCTCCACTTT. Residues: CASRLAERYNSPLHF.

This sequence joins TRBV28 and TRBJ1-4; 8 bases fit TRBD1. Germline values: CDR1 MDHEN, CDR2 SYDVKM. The CDR3 sequence is 16 residues long. V lost 8 bases, J lost 3 bases, and 11 bases stayed unmatched. CDR3 coding DNA: TGTGCCAGCCACACCCGTACAGGGGGGCCTAATGAAAAACTGTTTTTT. Its translation: CASHTRTGGPNEKLFF. The variable domain in full, with the rest retrieved from reference TRBV28 and TRBJ1-4, is DVKVTQSSRYLVKRTGEKVFLECVQDMDHENMFWYRQDPGLGLRLIYFSYDVKMKEKGDIPEGYSVSREKKERFSLILESASTNQTSMYLCASHTRTGGPNEKLFFGSGTQLSVL.

The chain employs TRBV27 and TRBJ2-1; 9 bases align to TRBD2. Germline lookup yields CDR1 MNHEY and CDR2 SMNVEV (reference sequence). Trimming cost V 4 bases and J 7 bases; bases outside gene matches: 14. The CDR3 is made up of 17 amino acids. CDR3 sequence (DNA): TGTGCCAGCAGTTCCCGGGAGGGCGGGGGGGCTAGGAATGAGCAGTTCTTC. The encoded protein is CASSSREGGGARNEQFF.

This rearrangement joins TRBV6-1 to TRBJ1-6, with D possibly being TRBD1 (5 bases). The CDR3 contains 15 residues. Germline V gene sequence: CDR1 MNHNS, CDR2 SASEGT. The V and J ends lost 0 bases and 5 bases respectively, with 8 bases between them. The CDR3, as DNA: TGTGCCAGCAGTGAAGCCGACAGTAATAATTCACCCCTCCACTTT. Translating gives CASSEADSNNSPLHF.

The chain joins TRBV2 to TRBJ2-7; 8 positions agree with TRBD1. Trimming took 2 bases from V and 11 from J; bases not matched to a gene: 14. CDR1 and CDR2 from the germline V gene are SNHLY and FYNNEI. The CDR3 totals 15 residues. CDR3: CASSERRTGWSEEYF. The CDR3 DNA is TGTGCCAGCAGTGAAAGGAGGACAGGGTGGTCTGAAGAGTACTTC.

In its sample, this clone was seen once. The chain is built from TRBV6-4 and TRBJ2-1; TRBD1 matches 8 bases. The J segment lost 6 bases and the V segment lost 6 bases, leaving 7 bases of the junction unmatched. Germline V gives CDR1 MRHNA, CDR2 SNTAGT. CDR3 size: 14 residues. This CDR3 is CASSGQGGSNEQFF. The CDR3, as DNA: TGTGCCAGCAGCGGACAGGGAGGTAGCAATGAGCAGTTCTTC.

As to this clone: Since a much larger clone is just one base distant, this may be a read error. The V and J genes are TRBV6-4 and TRBJ2-3; TRBD2 aligns across 10 bases. Looked up from germline, CDR1 is MRHNA and CDR2 is SNTAGT. This CDR3 spans 14 amino acids. V shed 4 bases and J 4 bases; nucleotides not matched to a gene: 2. CDR3 amino acids: CASSASGGADTQYF. The CDR3 DNA follows: TGTGCCAGCAGTGCTAGCGGGGGCGCAGATACGCAGTATTTT.